Sequencing of this T cell receptor (beta chain) was carried out in a study of control samples from healthy donors and cancer patients. Here immunoSEQ multiplex PCR was the method, and the copy in TCRdb shows in-frame clones only, minus some. The sample records fewer than 200,000 clones, roughly 93% being singletons. Germline loops: CDR1 SNHLY, CDR2 FYNNEI. Trimming removed 5 bases at V and 11 bases at J, with 18 bases between. The CDR3 has 13 residues. The gene calls are TRBV2 and TRBJ1-1; D gene unclear. Sequenced input: blood. The origin of this receptor is a woman aged 60-70 years in good health. The CDR3 bases are TGTGCCAGCAGTTTCCAGGCCCCACCTTCGGCTTTCTTT. Protein sequence: CASSFQAPPSAFF.